Listed below are T cell receptor beta chains from one sample, sequenced in a study of tumor-infiltrating lymphocytes in primary liver carcinoma. TCRdb re-called the multiplex PCR reads with MiXCR, one entry per CDR3 protein. The sample holds 150,000 to 200,000 distinct CDR3 sequences, almost 65% seen once. Sequences were obtained from peripheral blood. These receptors were taken from a woman in her sixties or seventies with primary liver carcinoma and hepatitis B virus infection. Each CDR3 is given without its conserved first and last residue.

V,J,CDR3
TRBV29-1,TRBJ2-1,SVEGYGNEQF
TRBV29-1,TRBJ2-7,SARTSGSSRHYDQY
TRBV10-2,TRBJ2-7,ASRPTDQRESSYEQY
TRBV6-5,TRBJ2-2,ASRGPNIGELF
TRBV11-2,TRBJ2-1,ASSLDVGLAAYDEQF
TRBV7-8,TRBJ1-2,ASSLGRGRGYYGYT
TRBV28,TRBJ2-7,ASSRTGSSYEQY
TRBV30,TRBJ2-2,ALSSGTINTGELF
TRBV5-6,TRBJ1-1,ASSLGRRTEAF
TRBV7-8,TRBJ1-1,ASSLQRRPNTKAF
TRBV11-3,TRBJ1-1,ASSLAQGGTNTEAF
TRBV11-3,TRBJ2-3,VSSLGLARNRDTQY
TRBV11-3,TRBJ2-1,ASNLETSRLNEQF
TRBV29-1,TRBJ1-5,SVIDGRTGRNQPQH
TRBV6-5,TRBJ2-1,ASRRDTDAPSYNEQF
TRBV4-1,TRBJ2-2,ASSHLIPQRRNTGELF
TRBV18,TRBJ2-1,ASSPGINEQF
TRBV6-5,TRBJ2-1,ASRLLSTGGGWGYNEQF
TRBV5-6,TRBJ1-5,ASNKRQVVNQPQH
TRBV29-1,TRBJ2-3,STRGGPTDTQY